Presented here are 23 T cell receptor beta chains from one specimen sequenced in a study of identical twins. TCRdb fed the 5' RACE reads into MiXCR, producing one record per CDR3 protein. The table shows about 890,000 distinct CDR3 sequences, with more than 9% occurring only once. The sample was also reused in another study, on yellow fever vaccine responses in identical twins.

Material for sequencing was PBMCs. Source of these receptors: a woman aged 18-29 years in good health.

This clonotype was seen only a few times. V gene TRBV6-1 combines with J gene TRBJ1-5, with 9 bases matching TRBD1. After removal of 5 bases from V and 5 bases from J, the junction contained 7 bases not matched to a gene. CDR1 MNHNS and CDR2 SASEGT come from the germline V gene. The CDR3 has 15 residues. The CDR3 reads CASSITGGRDQPQHF. The CDR3 DNA reads TGTGCCAGCAGTATTACAGGGGGCCGGGATCAGCCCCAGCATTTT.

V usage is TRBV19 and J usage is TRBJ1-1; maybe TRBD1 (5 bases). In germline, CDR1 is LNHDA, CDR2 SQIVND (reference sequence). Trimming took 4 bases from V and 11 from J, leaving 14 bases between them. The CDR3 loop spans 12 amino acids. In DNA, the CDR3 is TGTGCCAGTAGTAGGGGGGAATTGGGGGCTTTCTTT. Amino acid sequence: CASSRGELGAFF.

This clonotype was found many times. CDR3 protein: CSALSGGPTDTQYF. As DNA, the CDR3 is TGCAGTGCCCTTAGCGGGGGACCCACAGATACGCAGTATTTT. This rearrangement joins TRBV20-1 to TRBJ2-3; 9 nucleotides match TRBD2. With 6 bases clipped from V and 2 bases from J, the junction kept 6 bases outside the gene matches. From germline, CDR1 is DFQATT and CDR2 SNEGSKA (reference sequence). The CDR3 sequence is 14 residues long.

This clonotype was detected ten times or more. The J gene is TRBJ2-1, the V gene TRBV5-5, with 13 bases that match TRBD2. Looked up from germline, CDR1 is SGHKS and CDR2 is YYEKEE (reference sequence). The CDR3 consists of 17 residues. V lost 4 bases to trimming and J lost 8 bases; unmatched junction nucleotides: 12. The CDR3 reads CASSITSGRVHRDEQFF. The CDR3 DNA sequence: TGTGCCAGCAGCATAACTAGCGGGAGGGTTCATAGGGATGAGCAGTTCTTC.

This clonotype was observed many times. V usage is TRBV7-9 and J usage is TRBJ2-5, with 11 bases lining up with TRBD2. The trim removed 5 bases at V and 5 bases at J, leaving 7 bases unmatched. CDR3 length: 15 amino acids. Germline V gene sequence: CDR1 SEHNR, CDR2 FQNEAQ (reference sequence). In DNA, the CDR3 is TGTGCCAGCAGCAGAATAGCGGGGGGGCCTGAGACCCAGTACTTC. Amino acids: CASSRIAGGPETQYF.

This clonotype was counted many times. The chain employs TRBV12-3 or TRBV12-4 and TRBJ1-6, with a possible D match to TRBD1 (5 bases). The germline V and J ends were trimmed by 11 bases and 0 bases, with 11 bases remaining between them. The CDR3 consists of 14 residues. The DNA of the CDR3 is TGTGCCTCCGGGGGGAGCTCCTATAATTCACCCCTCCACTTT. Translated: CASGGSSYNSPLHF.

This clonotype showed up many times. V usage is TRBV6-5 and J usage is TRBJ1-5; a weak D match, TRBD1 (6 bases). Germline V gene lookup returns CDR1 MNHEY and CDR2 SVGAGI. Deletions cut 4 bases from V and 6 bases from J, with 19 bases between. This CDR3 is 16 amino acids long. The CDR3 sequence: CASSSHDVGATQPQHF. In DNA form, the CDR3 reads TGTGCCAGCAGTTCCCACGATGTGGGGGCGACTCAGCCCCAGCATTTT.

This clonotype was counted only a few times. CDR3 DNA: TGTGCCAGCGGCGGGGCGGGAGAGGAGGAGCAGTACTTC. It codes for CASGGAGEEEQYF. This chain joins TRBV6-1 and TRBJ2-7; 7 bases fit TRBD2. The V gene's germline CDR1 is MNHNS and CDR2 SASEGT. The CDR3 spans 13 residues. V was clipped by 8 bases and J by 7 bases; unmatched bases: 11.

This clonotype was observed many times. The V and J genes are TRBV20-1 and TRBJ2-7; weak D call: TRBD1 (6 bases). The germline CDR1 and CDR2 sequences are DFQATT and SNEGSKA (reference sequence). The CDR3 loop spans 14 amino acids. V dropped 3 bases and J dropped 0 bases, with 12 bases sitting between them. The CDR3 spells CSASWTAVSYEQYF. CDR3 bases: TGCAGTGCTAGCTGGACAGCTGTCTCCTACGAGCAGTACTTC.

CDR3 bases: TGTGCCAGCAGTCCCTCAGGATACAGGAACACTGAAGCTTTCTTT. Protein sequence: CASSPSGYRNTEAFF. J is TRBJ1-1 and V is TRBV25-1; D gene ambiguous. This CDR3 contains 15 residues. V lost 5 bases and J lost 1, with 14 bases in between. Germline CDR1 is MGHDK and CDR2 is SYGVNS.

The V and J genes are TRBV12-3 or TRBV12-4 and TRBJ2-2; 8 nucleotides align to TRBD2. The CDR3 covers 16 residues. V lost 7 bases to trimming and J lost 4 bases; unmatched junction nucleotides: 11. The CDR3 here is CASTRTGGPSTGELFF. The CDR3 coding sequence is TGTGCCAGCACACGGACGGGGGGGCCCTCCACCGGGGAGCTGTTTTTT.

This rearrangement joins TRBV15 to TRBJ2-5; D could derive from TRBD1 or TRBD2 (5 bases each). Trimming pared 1 base from V and 5 bases from J, leaving 14 bases between. The CDR3 length is 15 residues. In germline, CDR1 is LNHNV, CDR2 YYDKDF (reference sequence). The CDR3 protein is CATSRVEGGGETQYF. The CDR3 region has the DNA TGTGCCACCAGCAGAGTAGAAGGTGGGGGTGAGACCCAGTACTTC.

CDR3 DNA: TGTGCCATCAGGCCAGCGGGAGTTGCAGATACGCAGTATTTT. This translates into CAIRPAGVADTQYF. The chain uses TRBV10-3 and TRBJ2-3, with 8 bases aligning to TRBD2. The CDR3 consists of 14 residues. Losses at the gene ends were 6 bases for V and 4 bases for J; bases not matched to a gene: 6. Germline values: CDR1 ENHRY, CDR2 SYGVKD.

The genes are TRBV29-1 and TRBJ2-3; D unclear. The CDR3 runs to 14 residues. With 3 bases removed from V and 7 bases from J, the gap between germline ends came to 17 bases. Per the germline V gene, CDR1 is SQVTM and CDR2 is ANQGSEA. The CDR3 is CSVELGSHTNTQYF. CDR3 nucleotide sequence: TGCAGCGTTGAGTTGGGTAGCCACACGAATACGCAGTATTTT.

Concerning this clonotype itself: The junction differs from germline at one of its ends, possibly a read error. The V call is TRBV16, the J call TRBJ2-6; 8 bases agree with TRBD1. CDR3 length equals 18 residues. CDR1 KGHSY and CDR2 FQNENV come from the germline V gene. The CDR3 loop is CARRRQGPPSSGANVLTF. The CDR3 DNA reads as TGTGCCCGCAGGAGACAGGGGCCCCCTTCCTCTGGGGCCAACGTCCTGACTTTC. Full variable domain (rest looked up from reference TRBV16 and TRBJ2-6): GEEVAQTPKHLVRGEGQKAKLYCAPIKGHSYVFWYQQVLKNEFKFLISFQNENVFDETGMPKERFSAKCLPNSPCSLEIQATKLEDSAVYFCARRRQGPPSSGANVLTFGAGSRLTVL.

There are a few counts of this clonotype. The chain couples TRBV20-1 to TRBJ2-1, with D possibly being TRBD2 (6 bases). The V gene's germline CDR1 is DFQATT and CDR2 SNEGSKA (reference sequence). Trimming shortened V by 5 bases and J by 9 bases, and 23 bases separated the two germline ends. CDR3 size: 15 residues. This CDR3 is CSAPSLTSWDGEQFF. The CDR3 DNA reads TGCAGTGCTCCATCCTTGACTAGTTGGGATGGTGAGCAGTTCTTC.

This clonotype was detected only a few times. The V call is TRBV4-1, the J call TRBJ2-7; D might be TRBD2 (6 bases). In germline, CDR1 is MGHRA, CDR2 YSYEKL. The CDR3 has 16 amino acids. V dropped 0 bases and J dropped 3 bases, with 15 bases sitting between them. DNA of the CDR3: TGCGCCAGCAGCCAAGATGCGGGGAGCAGGAACTACGAGCAGTACGTC. Translation gives CASSQDAGSRNYEQYV.

V usage is TRBV7-6 and J usage is TRBJ2-3; 10 nucleotides align to TRBD1. Trimming at V came to 6 bases and at J to 6 bases, leaving 9 bases not matched to a gene. Germline CDR1 and CDR2: SGHVS and FNYEAQ. This CDR3 comprises 15 residues. The CDR3 is CASSFRDRGRDTQYF. The CDR3 nucleotides are TGTGCCAGCAGTTTCCGGGACAGGGGACGCGATACGCAGTATTTT. The full variable domain, completed using reference TRBV7-6 and TRBJ2-3, is GAGVSQSPRYKVTKRGQDVALRCDPISGHVSLYWYRQALGQGPEFLTYFNYEAQQDKSGLPNDRFSAERPEGSISTLTIQRTEQRDSAMYRCASSFRDRGRDTQYFGPGTRLTVL.

At least ten counts were recorded for this clonotype. CDR3 region: CATAIAATDNEQFF. CDR3 DNA: TGTGCCACCGCGATAGCGGCTACGGACAATGAGCAGTTCTTC. The chain combines TRBV7-9 with TRBJ2-1, with a possible D match to TRBD2 (6 bases). Trimming took off 10 bases at V and 5 bases at J, with 18 bases between the two ends. This CDR3 has 14 residues. Germline values: CDR1 SEHNR, CDR2 FQNEAQ (reference sequence).

The genes are TRBV20-1 and TRBJ2-1, with D uncertain. Germline V lookup: CDR1 DFQATT, CDR2 SNEGSKA (reference sequence). The V and J ends lost 6 bases and 6 bases respectively, with 12 bases between them. The CDR3 loop spans 12 amino acids. CDR3 protein: CSAPFSLNEQFF. The CDR3 nucleotides are TGCAGTGCCCCTTTCTCCCTCAATGAGCAGTTCTTC.

The chain links TRBV28 to TRBJ2-5, with D perhaps matching TRBD1 (5 bases). V lost 7 bases, J lost 0 bases, and 9 bases lay in between. The CDR3 has 13 amino acids. CDR1 and CDR2 (germline): MDHEN, SYDVKM. Written as DNA, the CDR3 is TGTGCCAGCACGAAGGGGTACCAAGAGACCCAGTACTTC. It specifies CASTKGYQETQYF.

This clonotype was detected a few times. V is TRBV5-1 and J is TRBJ2-1; 10 nucleotides agree with TRBD2. The CDR3 loop spans 16 amino acids. V was pared by 3 bases and J by 3 bases, with 6 bases of the junction left unmatched. CDR1 SGHRS and CDR2 YFSETQ come from the germline V gene. CDR3 in DNA: TGCGCCAGCAGCTCCCATAGCGGGGGGCTCTACAATGAGCAGTTCTTC. This codes for CASSSHSGGLYNEQFF.

The J gene is TRBJ2-1, the V gene TRBV5-1; TRBD2 matches 10 bases. J gave up 4 bases and V 6 bases, and 7 bases lay outside the gene matches. Germline values: CDR1 SGHRS, CDR2 YFSETQ. This CDR3 region has 15 residues. CDR3 in amino acids: CASTPGLAAYNEQFF. CDR3 bases: TGCGCCAGCACCCCTGGACTAGCGGCTTACAATGAGCAGTTCTTC.